This T cell receptor beta chain was documented in a study of T cells after yellow fever vaccination. A universal primer site and UMIs were added as TCR cDNA was made by 5'RACE template switching. Via MiXCR, TCRdb re-called the 5' RACE reads, giving one row per CDR3 protein. Among some 340,000 distinct CDR3 sequences listed, 4.1% were seen once. The CDR3 is made up of 15 amino acids. Per germline, CDR1 SEHNR and CDR2 FQNEAQ (reference sequence). Trimming removed 6 bases from V and 5 bases from J, with 19 bases in between. This clonotype has more than one count but fewer than ten. The chain has TRBV7-9 and TRBJ2-5; possible D gene TRBD1, 6 bases. Specimen: PBMCs, collected 5 days after the yellow fever booster vaccination. The TCR was taken from a man between 18 and 29 years old who received the YFV17D yellow fever vaccine. In DNA, the CDR3 is TGTGCCAGCAGTCCTAACACAGGGAGCCCGGAGACCCAGTACTTC. Its protein is CASSPNTGSPETQYF.